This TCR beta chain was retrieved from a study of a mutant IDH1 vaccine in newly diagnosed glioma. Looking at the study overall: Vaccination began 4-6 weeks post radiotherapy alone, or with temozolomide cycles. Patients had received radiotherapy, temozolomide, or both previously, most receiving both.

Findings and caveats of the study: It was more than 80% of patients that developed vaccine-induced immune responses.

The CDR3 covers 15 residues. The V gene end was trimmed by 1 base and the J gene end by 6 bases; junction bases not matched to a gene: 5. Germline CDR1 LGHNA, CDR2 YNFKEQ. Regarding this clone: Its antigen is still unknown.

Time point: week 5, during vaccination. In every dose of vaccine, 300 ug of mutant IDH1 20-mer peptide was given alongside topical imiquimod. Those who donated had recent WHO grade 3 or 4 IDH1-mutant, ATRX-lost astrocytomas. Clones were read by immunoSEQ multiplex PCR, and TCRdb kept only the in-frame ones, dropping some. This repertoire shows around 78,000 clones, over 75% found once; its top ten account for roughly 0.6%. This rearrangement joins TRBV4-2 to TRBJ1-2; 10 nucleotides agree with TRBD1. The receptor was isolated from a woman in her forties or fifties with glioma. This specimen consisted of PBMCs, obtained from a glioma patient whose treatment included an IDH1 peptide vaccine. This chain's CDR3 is CASSQASGQGNGYTF. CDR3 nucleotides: TGTGCCAGCAGCCAAGCCTCGGGACAGGGGAATGGCTACACCTTC.